The 11 T cell receptor beta chains presented below share a single source sample, sequenced in a study of early T cells in non-severe SARS-CoV-2 infection. Each CDR3 protein gets one entry after TCRdb re-called the 5' RACE reads with MiXCR. The sample has tens of thousands of distinct CDR3 sequences, approximately 5.1% seen once. The sample taken for sequencing was whole blood. The receptor set was obtained from an adult who was a healthcare worker with PCR-confirmed SARS-CoV-2 infection or an uninfected control (not recorded which).

This clonotype was counted ten times or more. The chain recombines TRBV4-1 with TRBJ1-3, with 9 bases aligning to TRBD1. Germline loops: CDR1 MGHRA, CDR2 YSYEKL. The trim removed 1 base at V and 1 base at J, leaving 5 bases unmatched. The CDR3 loop spans 17 amino acids. CDR3 DNA sequence: TGCGCCAGCAGCCAAGGACAACAGGGGGCATCTGGAAACACCATATATTTT. This gives the protein CASSQGQQGASGNTIYF.

Ten or more counts support this clonotype. The chain uses TRBV20-1 and TRBJ2-6, with unresolved D. The CDR3 has 14 residues. The germline gives CDR1 DFQATT, CDR2 SNEGSKA (reference sequence). The ends were cut back, 0 bases at V and 11 bases at J, with 14 bases in the middle. The CDR3 DNA sequence: TGCAGTGCTAGAGATCGGGCCGCTTCCCACGTCCTGACTTTC. As protein: CSARDRAASHVLTF.

This clonotype has at least ten counts. The chain couples TRBV19 to TRBJ2-7, with TRBD1 matching 10 bases. The V and J ends lost 8 bases and 2 bases, in that order; junction bases with no gene match: 6. This CDR3 is built from 14 residues. Germline V gives CDR1 LNHDA, CDR2 SQIVND (reference sequence). CDR3 residues: CASGRTGGAYEQYF. In DNA form, the CDR3 reads TGTGCCAGTGGTCGGACAGGGGGGGCCTACGAGCAGTACTTC.

At least ten counts were recorded for this clonotype. The chain carries TRBV12-3 or TRBV12-4 and TRBJ1-5, with 7 bases that match TRBD1. The length of the CDR3 is 16 residues. With V trimmed by 5 bases and J by 3 bases, 10 bases remained unmatched. This chain's CDR3 is CASSLRQGPSNQPQHF. CDR3 nucleotides: TGTGCCAGCAGTCTCCGACAGGGCCCTTCCAATCAGCCCCAGCATTTT.

This clonotype was observed many times. The chain links TRBV5-1 to TRBJ2-5, with 8 bases fitting TRBD1. The junction had 8 bases not matched to a gene; V was cut back by 5 bases and J by 5 bases. The germline V gene encodes CDR1 SGHRS and CDR2 YFSETQ. The CDR3 runs to 14 residues. The CDR3 region is CASSPRTGRETQYF. DNA of the CDR3: TGCGCCAGCAGTCCCCGGACAGGGCGGGAGACCCAGTACTTC.

This clonotype appeared a few times. The chain carries TRBV30 and TRBJ2-6; D is uncertain. Germline CDR1 is GTSNPN and CDR2 is SVGIG (reference sequence). The CDR3 is 16 amino acids. Trimming took off 2 bases at V and 0 bases at J, with 11 bases between the two ends. The CDR3 DNA sequence: TGTGCCTGGAGTCTCCAAGCTCTCTCTGGGGCCAACGTCCTGACTTTC. Its translation is CAWSLQALSGANVLTF.

The sample holds a few counts of this clonotype. This chain joins TRBV28 and TRBJ2-3, with a possible D match to TRBD1 (5 bases). Trimming removed 1 base at V and 5 bases at J, with 7 bases between. CDR1 MDHEN and CDR2 SYDVKM come from the germline V gene. The CDR3 is 13 amino acids. The CDR3 sequence: CASSLLGQDTQYF. The CDR3 DNA reads as TGTGCCAGCAGTTTATTGGGGCAAGATACGCAGTATTTT.

The CDR3, as DNA: TGCGCCAGCAGCCGGGGACTAGTCGGGTATTCTGGGGCCAACGTCCTGACTTTC. Translation gives CASSRGLVGYSGANVLTF. The rearrangement joins TRBV4-1 to TRBJ2-6; TRBD2 agrees at 8 bases. The CDR3 runs to 18 residues. Trimming took 4 bases from V and 1 from J; bases not matched to a gene: 9. Germline V CDR1 and CDR2: MGHRA, YSYEKL.

This clonotype was seen more than once but under ten times. The chain's CDR3 is CASSFRGDISEAFF. In nucleotides, the CDR3 is TGTGCCAGCAGCTTCAGGGGAGATATTTCTGAAGCTTTCTTT. This chain joins TRBV7-3 and TRBJ1-1, with a weak D call TRBD1 (6 bases). V was cut by 3 bases and J by 6 bases, with 14 bases left in between. CDR1 is SGHTA, CDR2 FQGTGA, per germline. This CDR3 contains 14 residues.

In its sample, this clonotype was seen many times. The V gene is TRBV18, the J gene TRBJ1-1; weak D call: TRBD1 (5 bases). Germline V gene lookup returns CDR1 KGHSH and CDR2 LQKENI. The V gene lost 5 bases and the J gene lost 1 base, with 14 bases spanning the gap. This CDR3 contains 15 residues. The CDR3 spells CASSEDIIGNTEAFF. The CDR3 region has the DNA TGTGCCAGCTCAGAGGACATCATCGGGAACACTGAAGCTTTCTTT.

This clonotype turned up a few times. The rearrangement links TRBV10-2 to TRBJ1-1; unclear D gene. V was pared by 0 bases and J by 3 bases, with 11 bases between. The V gene's germline CDR1 is WSHSY and CDR2 SAAADI. The CDR3 totals 15 residues. CDR3 amino acids: CASSESKGSHTEAFF. The DNA for the CDR3 is TGCGCCAGCAGTGAGTCAAAGGGTTCGCACACTGAAGCTTTCTTT.